These 18 T cell receptor beta chains originate from one sample sequenced in a study of cytotoxic CD8 clonotypes in ibrutinib-treated CLL. This table comes from immunoSEQ multiplex PCR, and its TCRdb copy is limited to in-frame clones, with some not included. Of about 74,000 clones detected, around 81% appear once; the ten largest clones hold 7.7%. The sequences come from PBMCs, collected at disease progression, from a patient treated with ibrutinib. These TCRs come from a human donor with chronic lymphocytic leukemia.

The V gene is TRBV15, the J gene TRBJ1-5; TRBD1 might be the D (6 bases). CDR3 length: 15 residues. The germline gives CDR1 LNHNV, CDR2 YYDKDF (reference sequence). V was cut by 1 base and J by 7 bases, with 14 bases left in between. CDR3 in DNA: TGTGCCACCAGCAGAGCACCCCGACAGGACCAGCCCCAGCATTTT. Protein: CATSRAPRQDQPQHF.

The chain carries TRBV6-1 and TRBJ2-5; maybe TRBD2 (7 bases). V lost 9 bases to trimming and J lost 5 bases, with 13 bases between them. This CDR3 has 12 residues. Germline V gene sequence: CDR1 MNHNS, CDR2 SASEGT. The CDR3: CARGGVVETQYF. DNA for the CDR3: TGTGCCAGAGGGGGGGTTGTGGAGACCCAGTACTTC.

The V gene is TRBV5-1, the J gene TRBJ2-7, with TRBD1 matching 7 bases. There are 13 residues in the CDR3. Per the germline V gene, CDR1 is SGHRS and CDR2 is YFSETQ. The ends lost 3 bases at V and 9 bases at J; junction bases unmatched: 9. CDR3 protein: CASSSQQGSGQYF. Written as DNA, the CDR3 is TGCGCCAGCAGCTCACAACAGGGGAGTGGGCAGTACTTC.

The chain recombines TRBV4-2 with TRBJ1-5; D uncertain. The V gene's germline CDR1 is LGHNA and CDR2 YNFKEQ. The CDR3 spans 15 residues. The V end lost 1 base, the J end lost 7 bases, and 14 bases lay between the germline ends. The CDR3 spells CASSQGHLTGQPQHF. CDR3 sequence (DNA): TGTGCCAGCAGCCAAGGGCACTTAACGGGCCAGCCCCAGCATTTT.

The CDR3 nucleotides read TGCGCCAGCAGCTTGCCTCCAGCGGGGGAGCAGTACTTC. Its protein product is CASSLPPAGEQYF. This chain links TRBV5-1 with TRBJ2-7; 7 bases are shared with TRBD2. J gave up 7 bases and V 1 base, and 5 bases lay outside the gene matches. The germline CDR1 and CDR2 sequences are SGHRS and YFSETQ. The CDR3 consists of 13 residues.

The chain is built from TRBV18 and TRBJ1-1; no reliable D call. Trimming took off 3 bases at V and 5 bases at J, with 10 bases between the two ends. The CDR3 is made up of 13 amino acids. In germline, CDR1 is KGHSH, CDR2 LQKENI. CDR3 amino acids: CASSPVLGTEAFF. DNA of the CDR3: TGTGCCAGCTCACCGGTCTTGGGGACTGAAGCTTTCTTT.

The chain carries TRBV14 and TRBJ2-7; perhaps TRBD1 as D (6 bases). This CDR3 comprises 15 residues. Germline CDR1 reads SGHDN; CDR2 reads FVKESK. Trimming left V 1 base short and J 3 bases short, with 13 bases between. The CDR3 loop is CASSQVRAGDYEQYF. The CDR3, as DNA: TGTGCCAGCAGCCAAGTAAGAGCAGGGGACTACGAGCAGTACTTC.

This clone was observed a single time. The V and J genes are TRBV19 and TRBJ2-3; a weak D match, TRBD2 (5 bases). V was pared by 6 bases and J by 2 bases, with 15 bases between. In germline, CDR1 is LNHDA, CDR2 SQIVND (reference sequence). The CDR3 runs to 15 residues. This CDR3 is CASRLGSPLTDTQYF. In DNA, the CDR3 is TGTGCCAGTAGGCTTGGGAGCCCTCTCACAGATACGCAGTATTTT.

This chain joins TRBV10-2 and TRBJ2-5, with 10 bases matching TRBD2. The germline V gene encodes CDR1 WSHSY and CDR2 SAAADI. The CDR3 has 18 amino acids. V lost 2 bases and J lost 5; bases outside the gene matches: 14. The CDR3 coding sequence is TGCGCCAGCAGTGAGAGCGGGAACTTTCTAGCGGGGGCGGAGACCCAGTACTTC. This sequence encodes CASSESGNFLAGAETQYF.

CDR3 protein: CASSEMALSGDEQYF. The CDR3 DNA sequence: TGTGCCAGCAGTGAAATGGCCTTGTCAGGGGACGAGCAGTACTTC. This chain links TRBV6-1 with TRBJ2-7; D might be TRBD1 (6 bases). V gave up 2 bases and J gave up 5 bases, with 16 bases separating them. Per the germline V gene, CDR1 is MNHNS and CDR2 is SASEGT. This CDR3 has 15 residues.

The rearrangement joins TRBV5-1 to TRBJ2-7, with D uncertain. Per the germline V gene, CDR1 is SGHRS and CDR2 is YFSETQ. CDR3 length equals 12 residues. Trimming took off 4 bases at V and 1 base at J, with 6 bases between the two ends. CDR3 amino acids: CASSATSYEQYF. The CDR3 DNA reads TGCGCCAGCAGCGCCACTTCCTACGAGCAGTACTTC. Based on the CDR3 plus reference TRBV5-1 and TRBJ2-7, the full variable domain is KAGVTQTPRYLIKTRGQQVTLSCSPISGHRSVSWYQQTPGQGLQFLFEYFSETQRNKGNFPGRFSGRQFSNSRSEMNVSTLELGDSALYLCASSATSYEQYFGPGTRLTVT.

This clone was seen a single time. J is TRBJ1-1 and V is TRBV19; 10 bases line up with TRBD1. The CDR3 spans 16 residues. Germline V lookup: CDR1 LNHDA, CDR2 SQIVND (reference sequence). Trimming removed 5 bases from V and 3 bases from J; junction bases left unmatched: 9. DNA for the CDR3: TGTGCCAGTAGTCCACGACAGGGGGCTCCTTACACTGAAGCTTTCTTT. Translated, it gives CASSPRQGAPYTEAFF.

The V call is TRBV14, the J call TRBJ1-3; D call uncertain. Trimming pared 3 bases from V and 0 bases from J, leaving 12 bases between. There are 16 residues in the CDR3. Germline CDR1 reads SGHDN; CDR2 reads FVKESK. The CDR3 loop reads CASSHTRGSSGNTIYF. CDR3 DNA: TGTGCCAGCAGCCATACCCGAGGATCCTCTGGAAACACCATATATTTT.

Only one count was recorded for this clone. The chain couples TRBV5-5 to TRBJ2-1; 11 nucleotides match TRBD2. This CDR3 region has 16 residues. The ends lost 4 bases at V and 9 bases at J; junction bases unmatched: 12. The germline V gene has CDR1 SGHKS and CDR2 YYEKEE (reference sequence). The CDR3 coding sequence is TGTGCCAGCAGCATTCATAGCGGGAGGGCCTTCGGTGAGCAGTTCTTC. Translating it yields CASSIHSGRAFGEQFF.

This chain joins TRBV10-3 and TRBJ2-1; TRBD2 is a possible D gene (5 bases). The V end lost 2 bases, the J end lost 8 bases, and 13 bases lay between the germline ends. In germline, CDR1 is ENHRY, CDR2 SYGVKD. The CDR3 spans 14 residues. This CDR3 reads CAISERLDSDEQFF. For the CDR3, the DNA is TGTGCCATCAGTGAGCGGCTAGATAGCGATGAGCAGTTCTTC.

The CDR3 loop reads CASRGIGTGLSNEQFF. The CDR3 nucleotides read TGCGCCAGCAGAGGTATCGGGACAGGGTTGTCCAATGAGCAGTTCTTC. The gene calls are TRBV4-1 and TRBJ2-1; 9 bases align to TRBD1. This CDR3 contains 16 residues. V gave up 6 bases and J gave up 6 bases; unmatched junction bases: 12. Germline lookup yields CDR1 MGHRA and CDR2 YSYEKL.

This clone occurred a few times. V is TRBV15 and J is TRBJ1-2; TRBD1 agrees at 9 bases. The CDR3 is made up of 16 amino acids. The V gene end was trimmed by 1 base and the J gene end by 6 bases; junction bases not matched to a gene: 9. Germline CDR1 is LNHNV and CDR2 is YYDKDF (reference sequence). CDR3 sequence (DNA): TGTGCCACCAGCAGAGGCGGGACAGGGAGAATTGATGGCTACACCTTC. Translated, it gives CATSRGGTGRIDGYTF.

The V gene is TRBV11-3, the J gene TRBJ2-1, with no clear D. Germline V CDR1 and CDR2: SGHNT, YENEEA. The length of the CDR3 is 13 residues. Trimming shortened V by 2 bases and J by 5 bases, and 7 bases separated the two germline ends. CDR3 protein: CASSLLMNNEQFF. CDR3 DNA sequence: TGTGCCAGCAGCTTATTAATGAACAATGAGCAGTTCTTC.